The clone carrying this TCR beta chain was picked up a small number of times. Its antigen is not known. The source of the sample is a study of early T cells in non-severe SARS-CoV-2 infection. Study details: The study sequenced bulk RNA from unsorted whole blood, with chains unpaired. General study points: Comparison of clonotypes with VDJdb favored anti-spike CD8 responses while missing private and CD4 specificities.

The germline V gene has CDR1 SQVTM and CDR2 ANQGSEA. After removal of 3 bases from V and 5 bases from J, the junction contained 12 bases not matched to a gene. The CDR3 is made up of 16 amino acids. MiXCR was run by TCRdb on the 5' RACE reads, yielding one entry per CDR3 protein. The top ten hold over 2% of the sample, which has some 91,000 distinct CDR3 sequences, approximately 13% seen once. The chain joins TRBV29-1 to TRBJ1-5; 8 bases agree with TRBD1. The receptor was isolated from an adult who was a healthcare worker with PCR-confirmed SARS-CoV-2 infection or an uninfected control (not recorded which). Sequenced material: whole blood. The CDR3 bases are TGCAGCGTTGACCGTAGGGACAGGTGCGAGGATCAGCCCCAGCATTTT. It is translated as CSVDRRDRCEDQPQHF. Using reference TRBV29-1 and TRBJ1-5 for the parts outside the CDR3, the full variable domain is SAVISQKPSRDICQRGTSLTIQCQVDSQVTMMFWYRQQPGQSLTLIATANQGSEATYESGFVIDKFPISRPNLTFSTLTVSNMSPEDSSIYLCSVDRRDRCEDQPQHFGDGTRLSIL.